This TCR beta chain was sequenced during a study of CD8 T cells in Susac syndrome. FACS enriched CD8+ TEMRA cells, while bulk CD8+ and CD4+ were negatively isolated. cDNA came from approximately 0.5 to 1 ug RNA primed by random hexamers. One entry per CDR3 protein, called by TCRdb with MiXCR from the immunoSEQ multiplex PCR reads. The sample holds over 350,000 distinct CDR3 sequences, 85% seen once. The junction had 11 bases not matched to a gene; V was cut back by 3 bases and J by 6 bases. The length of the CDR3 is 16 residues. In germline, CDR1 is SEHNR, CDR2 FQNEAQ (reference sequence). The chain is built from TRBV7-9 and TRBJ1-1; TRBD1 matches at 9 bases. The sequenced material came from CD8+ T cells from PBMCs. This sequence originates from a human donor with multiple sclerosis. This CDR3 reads CASSFPMDRGRPEAFF. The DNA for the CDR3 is TGTGCCAGCAGCTTCCCAATGGACAGGGGACGTCCTGAAGCTTTCTTT.